This TCR beta chain derives from a study of T cell responses to AZD1222 COVID-19 vaccine. Study-wide results and caveats: Regions 160-218 and 743-854 dominated among vaccine-associated CD4 TCRs spanning spike. It was only a handful of AZD1222 recipients who were seropositive at baseline.

This clone was picked up a small number of times. The antigen is not known. Germline assignment: CDR1 SGHTA and CDR2 FQGTGA. The CDR3 totals 13 residues. Trimming pared 5 bases from V and 6 bases from J, leaving 12 bases between. TCRdb's table, derived via immunoSEQ multiplex PCR, lists solely in-frame clones and lacks some. There are approximately 75,000 clones in the sample; around 87% occur only once, and more than 15% lies in the top ten. This receptor was obtained from an adult who received the AZD1222 COVID-19 vaccine. The V call is TRBV7-3, the J call TRBJ2-3; a weak D match, TRBD1 (6 bases). The sequencing used peripheral blood, collected 28 days after the second AZD1222 dose. This CDR3 is CASSPQGGDTQYF. CDR3 nucleotide sequence: TGTGCCAGCAGCCCACAGGGTGGCGATACGCAGTATTTT.